This T cell receptor beta chain originates from a study of T cell changes during pregnancy in multiple sclerosis (dated by TCRdb to between 2018 and 2021). Turning to the overall study: The study examined how the T cell repertoire changed over the course of pregnancy in women with multiple sclerosis.

Libraries were prepared through the immunoSEQ multiplex PCR assay. TCRdb's version of the immuneACCESS table is confined to in-frame rearrangements and falls short of the full clone set. An unresolved V gene accounts for under half of the shortfall where checked; the remainder is of unknown origin. The sample table lists tens of thousands of clones, 92% of them with a count of one. Of the sample, 2.6% is held by the ten largest clones. As concerns this clone: Its antigen specificity is not known. No much larger clone is present one base from it, and per-base qualities are unavailable.

Measured from the cysteine to the phenylalanine, the CDR3 is 16 residues long. CDR3 DNA only is kept here, 48 bases in frame from base 1. V is cut by 3 bases and J by 1 base, and the space between the germline ends is 13 bases. The germline V gene specifies SGHNT as CDR1 and YENEEA as CDR2. The sample was peripheral blood, taken before pregnancy. This receptor was obtained from a female donor with multiple sclerosis, enrolled in a pregnancy study. This chain joins TRBV11-3 to TRBJ1-5; the D gene lacks a confident call. Here is the DNA: TGTGCCAGCAGCTTTCGACACGTCAGGAGCAATCAGCCCCAGCATTTT. Its protein is CASSFRHVRSNQPQHF.